Listed here are 16 T cell receptor beta chains from one sample, sequenced in a study of blood T cell repertoires in COVID-19. Sequenced by immunoSEQ multiplex PCR; TCRdb stores in-frame clones only, minus some. The sample records 100,000 to 150,000 clones, about 82% being singletons. The sequencing sample was made of peripheral blood. The receptors stem from a human donor in a cohort sampled during active COVID-19.

This sequence joins TRBV7-9 and TRBJ2-1; 7 bases match TRBD2. Germline CDR1 and CDR2: SEHNR and FQNEAQ (reference sequence). This CDR3 is built from 15 residues. The junction had 8 bases not matched to a gene; V was cut back by 4 bases and J by 5 bases. CDR3 sequence: CASSSALAKNNEQFF. The CDR3 DNA is TGTGCCAGCAGCTCCGCACTAGCGAAGAACAATGAGCAGTTCTTC. The full variable domain, rest sourced from reference TRBV7-9 and TRBJ2-1, is DTGVSQNPRHKITKRGQNVTFRCDPISEHNRLYWYRQTLGQGPEFLTYFQNEAQLEKSRLLSDRFSAERPKGSFSTLEIQRTEQGDSAMYLCASSSALAKNNEQFFGPGTRLTVL.

A few counts support this clone. The rearrangement uses TRBV27 and TRBJ1-6; unclear D gene. The CDR3 runs 13 residues. Germline V gene sequence: CDR1 MNHEY, CDR2 SMNVEV (reference sequence). V dropped 3 bases and J dropped 10 bases, with 10 bases sitting between them. CDR3 in DNA: TGTGCCAGCAGTTTGCGGGTAGGGTCACCCCTCCACTTT. Amino acids: CASSLRVGSPLHF.

The V and J genes are TRBV4-1 and TRBJ2-1; unclear D gene. CDR1 and CDR2 (germline): MGHRA, YSYEKL. This CDR3 region has 13 residues. The germline V and J ends were trimmed by 1 base and 4 bases, with 5 bases remaining between them. CDR3: CASSQAEYNEQFF. As DNA, the CDR3 is TGCGCCAGCAGCCAAGCGGAGTACAATGAGCAGTTCTTC.

About this clone itself: Distinct nucleotide sequences in the sample also encode this CDR3. The chain uses TRBV5-1 and TRBJ2-7, with TRBD2 identical over 9 bases. CDR1 is SGHRS and CDR2 is YFSETQ in the germline V gene. CDR3 size: 14 residues. Trimming at V came to 0 bases and at J to 2 bases, leaving 0 bases not matched to a gene. The CDR3 protein is CASSLGGRAYEQYF. CDR3 in DNA: TGCGCCAGCAGCTTGGGCGGGAGGGCCTACGAGCAGTACTTC.

The chain is built from TRBV2 and TRBJ2-1, with 9 positions matching TRBD1. In germline, CDR1 is SNHLY, CDR2 FYNNEI. Germline trimming cut 5 bases from V and 10 bases from J; bases unmatched to any gene: 9. There are 14 residues in the CDR3. In DNA, the CDR3 is TGTGCCAGCAGTATCACAGGGGGCATTAGCGAGCAGTTCTTC. This codes for CASSITGGISEQFF.

This chain joins TRBV27 and TRBJ1-5; TRBD1 agrees at 8 bases. CDR3 length equals 14 residues. From germline, CDR1 is MNHEY and CDR2 SMNVEV (reference sequence). The V segment lost 3 bases and the J segment 4 bases; nucleotides outside the gene matches: 2. The CDR3, as DNA: TGTGCCAGCAGTTTTCAGGGGGCGAATCAGCCCCAGCATTTT. This encodes CASSFQGANQPQHF.

The chain couples TRBV4-1 to TRBJ2-5; D is possibly TRBD2 (6 bases). Germline loops: CDR1 MGHRA, CDR2 YSYEKL. This CDR3 contains 14 residues. Trimming took 3 bases from V and 4 from J, leaving 12 bases between them. DNA for the CDR3: TGCGCCAGCAGCCAGGCAACTAGCCGAGAGACCCAGTACTTC. Translation: CASSQATSRETQYF.

The chain has TRBV21-1 and TRBJ1-3; the tabulated D call, TRBD1, remains unverified against the DNA. TRBV21-1 is listed as a pseudogene. This CDR3 has 12 amino acids. CDR3 in amino acids: CASTRVRNTIYF. The CDR3 DNA reads as TGTGCCAGCACCAGGGTGAGAAACACCATATATTTT.

This chain uses TRBV7-9 with TRBJ1-1; D is unclear. Germline V gene data show CDR1 as SEHNR and CDR2 as FQNEAQ (reference sequence). The CDR3 is made up of 11 amino acids. V was trimmed by 2 bases and J by 5 bases, leaving 3 bases between them. CDR3 protein: CASSLSTEAFF. Written as DNA, the CDR3 is TGTGCCAGCAGCTTATCGACTGAAGCTTTCTTT.

V usage is TRBV5-1 and J usage is TRBJ2-5; D is undetermined. Trimming shortened V by 3 bases and J by 2 bases, and 8 bases separated the two germline ends. From germline, CDR1 is SGHRS and CDR2 YFSETQ. The CDR3 consists of 13 residues. Written as DNA, the CDR3 is TGCGCCAGCAGCTATGGTCTACAAGAGACCCAGTACTTC. It translates to CASSYGLQETQYF.

The chain carries TRBV7-6 and TRBJ1-3; 9 bases are shared with TRBD1. From germline, CDR1 is SGHVS and CDR2 FNYEAQ. With 1 base clipped from V and 0 bases from J, the junction kept 7 bases outside the gene matches. This CDR3 is built from 18 residues. CDR3 nucleotide sequence: TGTGCCAGCAGCTTAGTACAGGGGGCCCGGGGCTCTGGAAACACCATATATTTT. This sequence encodes CASSLVQGARGSGNTIYF.

The chain joins TRBV5-1 to TRBJ2-1, with TRBD2 matching 8 bases. Germline V CDR1 and CDR2: SGHRS, YFSETQ. After removal of 4 bases from V and 6 bases from J, the junction contained 12 bases not matched to a gene. The CDR3 contains 16 residues. In DNA form, the CDR3 reads TGCGCCAGCAGCCCCGGGGGGGGGAGGGCGATCAATGAGCAGTTCTTC. Its protein product is CASSPGGGRAINEQFF.

The rearrangement links TRBV16 to TRBJ2-7; D might be TRBD2 (5 bases). The V gene lost 1 base and the J gene lost 7 bases, with 8 bases spanning the gap. CDR1 is KGHSY, CDR2 FQNENV, per germline. The CDR3 length is 12 residues. The CDR3 is CASSQYRGEQYF. The DNA for the CDR3 is TGTGCCAGCAGCCAATACCGGGGAGAGCAGTACTTC.

The rearrangement joins TRBV5-1 to TRBJ2-2; D is undetermined. CDR1 is SGHRS, CDR2 YFSETQ, per germline. This CDR3 has 13 amino acids. V was pared by 2 bases and J by 2 bases, with 4 bases between. CDR3 in DNA: TGCGCCAGCAGCTTTGGCAACACCGGGGAGCTGTTTTTT. Translated: CASSFGNTGELFF.

The chain is built from TRBV5-1 and TRBJ2-3, with 8 bases that match TRBD2. Trimming at V came to 1 base and at J to 3 bases, leaving 7 bases not matched to a gene. This CDR3 has 16 amino acids. CDR1 SGHRS and CDR2 YFSETQ come from the germline V gene. CDR3 amino acids: CASSLPLERETDTQYF. Here the CDR3 DNA reads TGCGCCAGCAGCTTGCCTTTAGAGCGGGAGACAGATACGCAGTATTTT.

The V gene is TRBV6-5, the J gene TRBJ2-1; 14 bases are a match to TRBD2. The junction had 4 bases not matched to a gene; V was cut back by 5 bases and J by 7 bases. Germline V gives CDR1 MNHEY, CDR2 SVGAGI. CDR3 length: 15 residues. Written as DNA, the CDR3 is TGTGCCAGCAGTCAACGGACTAGCGGGAGGAATGAGCAGTTCTTC. Protein sequence: CASSQRTSGRNEQFF.